This TCR beta chain was identified in a study of Ad26.COV2.S vaccination and SARS-CoV-2 variants. Broader study findings: Reports say spike-specific CD8+ and CD4+ T cell responses covered substantial breadth after vaccination. Vaccine recipients had higher spike-specific TCR breadth than placebo recipients. Vaccine and placebo recipients had comparable breadth of non-spike TCRs. The TCR breadth and depth analyses may have produced an underestimate of total T cell responses.

Sequenced by immunoSEQ multiplex PCR; TCRdb stores in-frame clones only, minus some. This sample has 350,000 to 450,000 clones, with roughly nine tenths found just once. Trimming removed 0 bases at V and 3 bases at J, with 7 bases between. Germline-derived CDR1 and CDR2 are SGHRS and YFSETQ. The CDR3 runs 14 residues. With respect to this clone: The target antigen is unknown.

Sequencing used peripheral blood, obtained after recovery from COVID-19. The source is a human donor who had recovered from COVID-19. V and J are TRBV5-1 and TRBJ2-1, with unresolved D. The CDR3 DNA sequence: TGCGCCAGCAGCTTGGAGTACAGCTACAATGAGCAGTTCTTC. Translated: CASSLEYSYNEQFF.